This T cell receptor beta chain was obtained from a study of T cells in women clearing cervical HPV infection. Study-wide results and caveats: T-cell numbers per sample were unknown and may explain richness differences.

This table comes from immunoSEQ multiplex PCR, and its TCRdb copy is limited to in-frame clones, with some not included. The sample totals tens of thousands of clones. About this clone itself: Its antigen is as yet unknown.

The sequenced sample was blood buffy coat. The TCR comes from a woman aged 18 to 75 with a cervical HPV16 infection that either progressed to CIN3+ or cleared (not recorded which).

CDR3 bases read: TGTGCCAGCAGCCCCACGGGACTACACTCCTACAATGAG. Translation: CASSPTGLHSYNE. The CDR3 as a whole reads CASSPTGLHSYNEQFF. The rearrangement uses TRBV7-3 and TRBJ2-1, with TRBD2 identical over 7 bases. The read halts 3 residues ahead of the CDR3 end, with the missing end drawn from the germline J gene. The CDR3 sequence is 16 residues long. With V trimmed by 5 bases and J by 0 bases, 7 bases remained unmatched. Germline CDR1 reads SGHTA; CDR2 reads FQGTGA.